This is a list of T cell receptor beta chains from one sample in a study of CD8 T cells in ankylosing spondylitis. TCRdb ran MiXCR on the 5' RACE reads and lists one entry per CDR3 protein. The table includes 35,000 to 50,000 distinct CDR3 sequences, approximately 11% detected once. Sequencing was performed on blood, either unsorted or a sorted T cell fraction (not recorded which). The receptors come from a male donor with ankylosing spondylitis or in good health (not recorded which). Both conserved end residues are part of each CDR3. Rows may omit the clone size; those that give it use once, few, many or a size class.

TRBJ1-5,TRBV19,many,CASSMGQGQPQHF
TRBJ2-2,TRBV7-9,.,CASSPRTTGKTGELFF
TRBJ1-2,TRBV7-9,.,CASSLFPRQGGSGYTF
TRBJ2-5,TRBV30,many,CAWSGLAGYQETQYF
TRBJ2-2,TRBV3-1,few,CASRRQGNTGELFF
TRBJ2-5,TRBV12-3/TRBV12-4,many,CASRQTSFQETQYF
TRBJ2-2,TRBV12-3/TRBV12-4,many,CATMANGELFF
TRBJ1-1,TRBV12-3/TRBV12-4,few,CASSLEALDTEAFF
TRBJ2-5,TRBV2,.,CASSDMTKGLETQYF
TRBJ1-3,TRBV12-3/TRBV12-4,many,CATTSSGNTIYF
TRBJ2-7,TRBV27,medium-sized,CASSLSGHSYEQYF
TRBJ2-1,TRBV7-2,.,CASSLIRSSYNEQFF
TRBJ2-5,TRBV11-2,few,CASSSPSRNQETQYF
TRBJ1-5,TRBV3-1,many,CASSQDRERPQHF
TRBJ1-1,TRBV12-3/TRBV12-4,many,CASSPGTTYSALTEAFF
TRBJ1-1,TRBV14,many,CASSQENQEAFF
TRBJ2-3,TRBV12-3/TRBV12-4,many,CASRMGTSSDTQYF
TRBJ2-1,TRBV7-8,few,CASSSIIQNEQFF
TRBJ2-2,TRBV11-1,.,CASSRLGGLAGLTGELFF
TRBJ2-5,TRBV7-8,many,CASSLGEYQETQYF
TRBJ1-5,TRBV6-5,few,CASSFNREGNNQPQHF
TRBJ1-2,TRBV29-1,many,CSFEGGGYGYTF
TRBJ2-5,TRBV7-9,few,CASSSYRTVQAVNQYF
TRBJ2-7,TRBV2,few,CASSTGTHYEQYF
TRBJ1-4,TRBV7-9,once,CASSLQREKLFF
TRBJ2-7,TRBV3-1,many,CASSHPGQGSYEQYF
TRBJ2-5,TRBV5-1,many,CASSLTSGKETQYF
TRBJ2-3,TRBV5-1,many,CASRRTDTQYF
TRBJ1-1,TRBV6-5,many,CASSYRGGVPEAFF
TRBJ2-7,TRBV7-2,.,CASSLEAPYEQYF
TRBJ1-2,TRBV12-3/TRBV12-4,.,CASSPGTGWRYGYTF
TRBJ2-7,TRBV5-1,few,CATTLQPGTHEQYF
TRBJ1-6,TRBV6-1,.,CASSGGTGTGNSPLHF
TRBJ2-2,TRBV3-1,many,CASSPGLAGAANTGELFF
TRBJ2-1,TRBV3-1,.,CASSQPKGNEQFF
TRBJ2-3,TRBV12-3/TRBV12-4,medium-sized,CASSLGHQADTQYF
TRBJ2-3,TRBV5-1,many,CASSFTGTGETSSQYF
TRBJ2-2,TRBV5-4,many,CASSSPGDLYTGELFF
TRBJ1-2,TRBV29-1,medium-sized,CSVEGLYWGYTF
TRBJ1-2,TRBV5-1,many,CASSATGISGYTF
TRBJ1-4,TRBV7-2,.,CASRRGRINEKLFF
TRBJ2-5,TRBV29-1,many,CSAETGETQYF
TRBJ1-4,TRBV12-3/TRBV12-4,many,CASSSPGENNEKLFF